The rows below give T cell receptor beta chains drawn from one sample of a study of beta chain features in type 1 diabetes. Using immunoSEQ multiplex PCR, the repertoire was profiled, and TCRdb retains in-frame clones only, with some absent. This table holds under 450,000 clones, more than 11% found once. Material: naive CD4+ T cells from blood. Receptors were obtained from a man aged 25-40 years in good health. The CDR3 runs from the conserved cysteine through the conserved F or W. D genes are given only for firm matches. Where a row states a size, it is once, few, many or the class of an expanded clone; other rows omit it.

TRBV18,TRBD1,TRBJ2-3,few,TGTGCCAGCTCACGAGGGACAGGGGGCCCAGATACGCAGTATTTT,CASSRGTGGPDTQYF
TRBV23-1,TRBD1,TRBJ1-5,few,TGCGCCAGCAGTCAAGACAGGGGGGGCAATCAGCCCCAGCATTTT,CASSQDRGGNQPQHF
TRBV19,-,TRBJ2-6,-,TGTGCCTGCAGTGCGGTTGGGGCCAACGTCCTGACTTTC,CACSAVGANVLTF
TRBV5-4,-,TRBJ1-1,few,TGTGCCAGCAGAGGTCGGGGGTCGAACACTGAAGCTTTCTTT,CASRGRGSNTEAFF
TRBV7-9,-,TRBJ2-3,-,TGTGCCAGCAGCGCAGGGAGGTCCGGGGATACGCAGTATTTT,CASSAGRSGDTQYF
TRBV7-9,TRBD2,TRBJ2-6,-,TGTGCCAGCAGCTACCAGGGAGGGTCCGGGGCCAACGTCCTGACTTTC,CASSYQGGSGANVLTF
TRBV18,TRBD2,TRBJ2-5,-,TGTGCCAGCTCACCACTGGTACTAGCGGGAGGAAGGAGAGAGACCCAGTACTTC,CASSPLVLAGGRRETQYF
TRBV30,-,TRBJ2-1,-,TGTGCCTGGAGTCACTGGGAATCCTACAATGAGCAGTTCTTC,CAWSHWESYNEQFF
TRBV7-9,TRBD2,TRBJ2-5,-,TGTGCCAGCAGCTTAGGTCTAGCGGGAGGAGCTTGGGAGACCCAGTACTTC,CASSLGLAGGAWETQYF
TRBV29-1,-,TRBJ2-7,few,TGCAGCGTTGTACTAAGCTCCTACGAGCAGTACTTC,CSVVLSSYEQYF
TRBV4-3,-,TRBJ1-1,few,TGCGCCAGCAGCCAGGTTGTCGGACTGGATCGCGCAGCTTTCTTT,CASSQVVGLDRAAFF
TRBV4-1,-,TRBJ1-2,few,TGCGCCAGCAGCCAAGGGCAGGGATACTATGGCTACACCTTC,CASSQGQGYYGYTF
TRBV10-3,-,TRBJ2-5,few,TGTGCCATCGCGCCGGGGGAAGAGACCCAGTACTTC,CAIAPGEETQYF
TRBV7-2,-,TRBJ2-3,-,TGTGCCAGCAGGAACCCCCCGGGGGAGAGACCAGATACGCAGTATTTT,CASRNPPGERPDTQYF
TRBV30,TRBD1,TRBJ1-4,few,TGTGCCTGGTCGGGACAGACTAATGAAAAACTGTTTTTT,CAWSGQTNEKLFF
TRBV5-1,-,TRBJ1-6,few,TGCGCCAGCAGCTTGGATAATTCACCCCTCCACTTT,CASSLDNSPLHF
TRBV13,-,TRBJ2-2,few,TGTGCCAGCAGCTTCGGATCCAGGGGCCCACCCGGGACCGGGGAGCTGTTTTTT,CASSFGSRGPPGTGELFF
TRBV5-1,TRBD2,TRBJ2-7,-,TGCGCCAGCAGCCCGCCGTTACTAGCGGGGGACGAGCAGTACTTC,CASSPPLLAGDEQYF
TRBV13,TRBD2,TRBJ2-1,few,TGTGCCAGCAGCCTACAAACTAGCGGGAGAGAAGAGCAGTTCTTC,CASSLQTSGREEQFF
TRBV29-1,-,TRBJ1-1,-,TGCAGCGCCGACAGGCAGAACACTGAAGCTTTCTTT,CSADRQNTEAFF
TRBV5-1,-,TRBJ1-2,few,TGCGCCAGCAGCCCGACAGGAGATGGCTACACCTTC,CASSPTGDGYTF
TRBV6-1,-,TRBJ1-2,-,TGTGCCAGCAGTGAAAGCCGGACCGGGACTAGTGGCTACACCTTC,CASSESRTGTSGYTF
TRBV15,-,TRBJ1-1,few,TGTGCCACCAGCAGAGTAAGGCCGAGTAATATCCGAGCTTTCTTT,CATSRVRPSNIRAFF
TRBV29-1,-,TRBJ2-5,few,TGCAGCGTTGTCCCGGAAGAGACCCAGTACTTC,CSVVPEETQYF
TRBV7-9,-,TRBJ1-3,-,TGTGCCAGCAGCTCCAGTAGAGGCTCTGGAAACACCATATATTTT,CASSSSRGSGNTIYF
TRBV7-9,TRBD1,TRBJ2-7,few,TGTGCCAGCAGCTTAGCGGCAGGGGGAAGCTACGAGCAGTACTTC,CASSLAAGGSYEQYF
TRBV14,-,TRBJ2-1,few,TGTGCCAGCAGCCAATCCCGACGCGGGGGCCCTTACAATGAGCAGTTCTTC,CASSQSRRGGPYNEQFF
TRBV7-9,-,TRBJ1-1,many,TGTGCCAGCAGCTTAGACGGAGACACTGAAGCTTTCTTT,CASSLDGDTEAFF
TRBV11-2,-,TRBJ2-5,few,TGTGCCAGCGAGGCGGCAGCAGGAGGGACCCAGTACTTC,CASEAAAGGTQYF
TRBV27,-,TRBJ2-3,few,TGTGCCAGCAGTCAGGACCATGTGTGGAGCACAGATACGCAGTATTTT,CASSQDHVWSTDTQYF
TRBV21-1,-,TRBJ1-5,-,TGTGCCAGCAGCAGAGGGGGCCGCAATCAGCCCCAGCATTTT,CASSRGGRNQPQHF
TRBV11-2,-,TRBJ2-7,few,TGTGCCAGCAGCTTGGGGCAGGGGAACTACGAGCAGTACTTC,CASSLGQGNYEQYF
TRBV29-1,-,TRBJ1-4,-,TGCAGCGGCAAACAGGGACGCAGCGAAAAACTGTTTTTT,CSGKQGRSEKLFF
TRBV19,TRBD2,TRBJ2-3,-,TGTGCCAGTAGTATAGATCGTTCGGGAGGCCGCACAGATACGCAGTATTTT,CASSIDRSGGRTDTQYF
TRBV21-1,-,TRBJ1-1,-,TGTGCCAGCAGCAAAGCTTCAGGAAGGACTGAAGCTTTCTTT,CASSKASGRTEAFF
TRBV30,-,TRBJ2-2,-,TGTGCCTGGAGCGGGACTCGGAACACCGGGGAGCTGTTTTTT,CAWSGTRNTGELFF
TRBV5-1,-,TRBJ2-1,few,TGCGCCAGCAGCTGGGACCTCGCGGCTGAGCAGTTCTTC,CASSWDLAAEQFF
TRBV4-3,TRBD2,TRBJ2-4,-,TGCGCCAGCAGCTTGGTACTAGCGGGCGCCAAAAACATTCAGTACTTC,CASSLVLAGAKNIQYF
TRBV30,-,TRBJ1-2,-,TGTGCCTGGGGACCCCTCGGAGTCTATGGCTACACCTTC,CAWGPLGVYGYTF
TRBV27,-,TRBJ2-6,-,TGTGCCAGCTCTTCGGGCTCTGGGGCCAACGTCCTGACTTTC,CASSSGSGANVLTF
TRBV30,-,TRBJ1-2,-,TGTGCCTGGACCACGGACTATGGCTACACCTTC,CAWTTDYGYTF
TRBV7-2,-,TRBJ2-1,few,TGTGCCAGCAGCTTAGCCCGGCAGGGACTCGATGAGCAGTTCTTC,CASSLARQGLDEQFF
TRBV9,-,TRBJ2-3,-,TGTGCCAGCAGCGTAGCTAATACGCAGTATTTT,CASSVANTQYF
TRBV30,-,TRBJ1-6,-,TGTGCCTGGACCCCGGGGGGCCATTCACCCCTCCACTTT,CAWTPGGHSPLHF
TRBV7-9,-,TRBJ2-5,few,TGTGCCAGCAGCTTAGCGGGGGGAGAGACCCAGTACTTC,CASSLAGGETQYF
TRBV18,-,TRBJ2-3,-,TGTGCCAGCTCACCGGTGCTAGCCTCCACAGATACGCAGTATTTT,CASSPVLASTDTQYF
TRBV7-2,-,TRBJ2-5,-,TGTGCCAGCAGCGCATATCAGGAAGAGACCCAGTACTTC,CASSAYQEETQYF
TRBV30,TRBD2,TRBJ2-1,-,TGTGCCTGGAGTAATTTGGGGAGCGGGGGATACAATGAGCAGTTCTTC,CAWSNLGSGGYNEQFF
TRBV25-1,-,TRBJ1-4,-,TGTGCCAGCAGTCGCAGACAAACGGGTGAAAAACTGTTTTTT,CASSRRQTGEKLFF
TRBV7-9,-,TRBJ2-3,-,TGTGCCAGCAGCTTAGCGAGTTCTAAAGCGGAGAACACAGATACGCAGTATTTT,CASSLASSKAENTDTQYF
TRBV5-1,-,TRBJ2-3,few,TGCGCCAGCAGCTTGGGCATTCTAGGTGGTTCAGATACGCAGTATTTT,CASSLGILGGSDTQYF
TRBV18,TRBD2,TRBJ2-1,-,TGTGCCAGCTCGCTGCAGCGGGGAACTTACAATGAGCAGTTCTTC,CASSLQRGTYNEQFF
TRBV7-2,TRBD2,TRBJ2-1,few,TGTGCCAGCAGCCCCCGGGGTAGCGGGAGCAATGAGCAGTTCTTC,CASSPRGSGSNEQFF
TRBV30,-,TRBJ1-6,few,TGTGCCTGGAGCAAGGACCTTGCGGATTCACCCCTCCACTTT,CAWSKDLADSPLHF
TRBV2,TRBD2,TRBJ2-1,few,TGTGCCAGCAACCGAGCGGGAGGGCCCTACAATGAGCAGTTCTTC,CASNRAGGPYNEQFF
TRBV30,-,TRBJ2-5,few,TGTGCCTGGAGTGTGAAGTCAGAGACCCAGTACTTC,CAWSVKSETQYF
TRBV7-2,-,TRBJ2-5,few,TGTGCCAGCAGCTTAGACAGGGCGCAAGAGACCCAGTACTTC,CASSLDRAQETQYF